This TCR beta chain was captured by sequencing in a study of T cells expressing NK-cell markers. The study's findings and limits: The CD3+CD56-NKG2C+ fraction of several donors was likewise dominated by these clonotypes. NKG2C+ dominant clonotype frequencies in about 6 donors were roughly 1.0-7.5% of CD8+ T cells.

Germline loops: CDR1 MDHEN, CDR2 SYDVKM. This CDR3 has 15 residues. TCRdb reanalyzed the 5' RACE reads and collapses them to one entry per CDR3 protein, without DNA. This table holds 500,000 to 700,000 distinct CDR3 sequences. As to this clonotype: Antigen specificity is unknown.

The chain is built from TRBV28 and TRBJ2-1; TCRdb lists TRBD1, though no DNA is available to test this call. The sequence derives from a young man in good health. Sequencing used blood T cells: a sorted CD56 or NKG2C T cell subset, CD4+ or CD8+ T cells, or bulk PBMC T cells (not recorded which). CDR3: CASRGGAGVYNEQFF. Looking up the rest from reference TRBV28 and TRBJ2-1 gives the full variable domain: DVKVTQSSRYLVKRTGEKVFLECVQDMDHENMFWYRQDPGLGLRLIYFSYDVKMKEKGDIPEGYSVSREKKERFSLILESASTNQTSMYLCASRGGAGVYNEQFFGPGTRLTVL.